Following are 18 T cell receptor beta chains from one sample sequenced in a study of control samples from healthy donors and cancer patients. TCRdb's copy holds only in-frame clones and misses some; the assay was immunoSEQ multiplex PCR. The profile covers some 99,000 clones, with about 89% appearing a single time and 17% taken by the ten largest. Sample: blood. The receptors originated from a woman in her fifties or sixties in good health.

This rearrangement joins TRBV5-1 to TRBJ1-1; D is uncertain. V shed 1 base and J shed 1 base, with 11 bases lying between them. The germline V gene encodes CDR1 SGHRS and CDR2 YFSETQ. The CDR3 consists of 15 residues. The CDR3 region has the DNA TGCGCCAGCAGCTTGAGCGGCACGGAGAACACTGAAGCTTTCTTT. Translation: CASSLSGTENTEAFF.

The genes are TRBV3-1 (or the pseudogene TRBV3-2) and TRBJ1-3; D possibly corresponds to TRBD1 (5 bases). In germline, CDR1 is LGHDT, CDR2 YNNKEL (reference sequence). V lost 5 bases, J lost 0 bases, and 17 bases lay in between. This CDR3 comprises 17 residues. DNA of the CDR3: TGTGCCAGCAGCAGGGGCAAAGACCTCTACTCTGGAAACACCATATATTTT. Residues: CASSRGKDLYSGNTIYF.

The rearrangement uses TRBV5-1 and TRBJ1-2, with D hard to call. V lost 4 bases, J lost 2 bases, and 12 bases lay in between. The CDR3 runs 14 residues. Germline V CDR1 and CDR2: SGHRS, YFSETQ. The CDR3 bases are TGCGCCAGCAGCGTGGAGGCAGCCAACTATGGCTACACCTTC. Translated, it gives CASSVEAANYGYTF.

The rearrangement uses TRBV6-5 and TRBJ2-2; 11 bases are a match to TRBD1. CDR1 and CDR2 (germline): MNHEY, SVGAGI. This CDR3 contains 14 residues. V was pared by 8 bases and J by 5 bases, with 4 bases of the junction left unmatched. The CDR3 DNA reads as TGTGCCAGCGGGGACAGGGGGTCAACCGGGGAGCTGTTTTTT. Translating gives CASGDRGSTGELFF.

The rearrangement links TRBV3-1 (or the pseudogene TRBV3-2) to TRBJ2-3; D gene unclear. The V and J ends lost 4 bases and 4 bases respectively, with 12 bases between them. This CDR3 comprises 14 residues. In germline, CDR1 is LGHDT, CDR2 YNNKEL (reference sequence). The chain's CDR3 is CASSPSLRSDTQYF. The CDR3 coding sequence is TGTGCCAGCAGCCCGTCGCTACGGTCAGATACGCAGTATTTT.

The chain employs TRBV4-3 and TRBJ1-1, with D maybe TRBD1 (5 bases). Trimming took 0 bases from V and 1 from J, leaving 12 bases between them. The length of the CDR3 is 16 residues. Germline V gene sequence: CDR1 LGHNA, CDR2 YSLEER. CDR3 in DNA: TGCGCCAGCAGCCAAGAAACAGGACGGAGGAACACTGAAGCTTTCTTT. Translated, it gives CASSQETGRRNTEAFF.

The chain carries TRBV6-1 and TRBJ2-1; D unresolved. V was pared by 3 bases and J by 5 bases, with 14 bases between. Per the germline V gene, CDR1 is MNHNS and CDR2 is SASEGT. This CDR3 has 15 residues. CDR3 nucleotide sequence: TGTGCCAGCAGTGACATAGTAGGCCCCCACAATGAGCAGTTCTTC. This translates into CASSDIVGPHNEQFF.

The chain recombines TRBV3-1 (or the pseudogene TRBV3-2) with TRBJ1-6; D not resolved. This CDR3 comprises 19 residues. V was pared by 2 bases and J by 0 bases, with 17 bases between. Germline V gene sequence: CDR1 LGHDT, CDR2 YNNKEL (reference sequence). The CDR3 DNA is TGTGCCAGCAGCCAATACCCAATATTTTTCGGCTCCTATAATTCACCCCTCCACTTT. Encoded protein: CASSQYPIFFGSYNSPLHF.

V gene TRBV15 combines with J gene TRBJ2-1; TRBD2 aligns across 8 bases. The V gene's germline CDR1 is LNHNV and CDR2 YYDKDF (reference sequence). V shed 0 bases, J shed 9 bases, and the junction held 13 bases outside the gene matches. The CDR3 is made up of 17 amino acids. The CDR3 nucleotides are TGTGCCACCAGCAGAGACTCGGGACTAGTCCGCGTAGTTGAGCAGTTCTTC. Protein: CATSRDSGLVRVVEQFF.

The chain recombines TRBV2 with TRBJ1-5, with unresolved D. Germline V gives CDR1 SNHLY, CDR2 FYNNEI. V was cut by 7 bases and J by 0 bases, with 13 bases left in between. The CDR3 covers 15 residues. The CDR3 DNA is TGTGCCAGCAATGATGACTCAGCTAGCAATCAGCCCCAGCATTTT. Amino acids: CASNDDSASNQPQHF.

The chain carries TRBV6-5 and TRBJ2-5; D call uncertain. The CDR3 spans 14 residues. The V end was cut by 0 bases, the J end by 5 bases, with 10 bases between. Looked up from germline, CDR1 is MNHEY and CDR2 is SVGAGI. CDR3 residues: CASSYSPASETQYF. The CDR3 coding sequence is TGTGCCAGCAGTTACTCCCCTGCGTCTGAGACCCAGTACTTC.

The chain uses TRBV5-1 and TRBJ1-1, with D hard to call. This CDR3 contains 15 residues. Trimming took off 0 bases at V and 0 bases at J, with 9 bases between the two ends. Germline V gene lookup returns CDR1 SGHRS and CDR2 YFSETQ. This chain's CDR3 is CASSLDGLMNTEAFF. In DNA, the CDR3 is TGCGCCAGCAGCTTGGATGGCCTCATGAACACTGAAGCTTTCTTT. Complete variable domain (other parts from reference TRBV5-1 and TRBJ1-1): KAGVTQTPRYLIKTRGQQVTLSCSPISGHRSVSWYQQTPGQGLQFLFEYFSETQRNKGNFPGRFSGRQFSNSRSEMNVSTLELGDSALYLCASSLDGLMNTEAFFGQGTRLTVV.

The genes are TRBV3-1 (or the pseudogene TRBV3-2) and TRBJ2-7; 8 nucleotides agree with TRBD1. V lost 4 bases and J lost 3; bases outside the gene matches: 8. Germline V gene sequence: CDR1 LGHDT, CDR2 YNNKEL (reference sequence). This CDR3 has 15 residues. The CDR3, as DNA: TGTGCCAGCAGCCCTCAGGACAGGGTTGACTACGAGCAGTACTTC. It encodes CASSPQDRVDYEQYF.

This chain's CDR3 is CASSLRAGVLTGELFF. Here the CDR3 DNA reads TGTGCCAGCAGCTTGCGGGCGGGGGTTCTCACCGGGGAGCTGTTTTTT. This chain connects TRBV5-4 to TRBJ2-2; 7 bases line up with TRBD2. The CDR3 extends over 16 amino acids. Germline trimming cut 1 base from V and 4 bases from J; bases unmatched to any gene: 7. Germline CDR1 is SGHNT and CDR2 is YYREEE (reference sequence).

A remark on this clone: This sample includes further DNA sequences coding for the same CDR3. The genes are TRBV19 and TRBJ1-3; D unclear. With 3 bases removed from V and 0 bases from J, the gap between germline ends came to 6 bases. The CDR3 covers 14 residues. Germline V CDR1 and CDR2: LNHDA, SQIVND (reference sequence). The CDR3 nucleotides read TGTGCCAGTAGTATCACCAGCTCTGGAAACACCATATATTTT. This encodes CASSITSSGNTIYF.

This chain connects TRBV2 to TRBJ1-3; weak D call: TRBD1 (6 bases). Trimming shortened V by 7 bases and J by 0 bases, and 10 bases separated the two germline ends. This CDR3 is 14 amino acids long. Germline V CDR1 and CDR2: SNHLY, FYNNEI. CDR3 loop: CASKGDISGNTIYF. The CDR3 nucleotides read TGTGCCAGCAAGGGGGACATCTCTGGAAACACCATATATTTT.

This clone was counted a single time. V usage is TRBV12-3 or TRBV12-4 and J usage is TRBJ1-2; D is ambiguous. This CDR3 has 13 residues. Deletions cut 9 bases from V and 3 bases from J, with 14 bases between. The CDR3 nucleotides read TGTGCCAGTGCCCCTGAGGTGGACTATGGCTACACCTTC. Encoded protein: CASAPEVDYGYTF.

This rearrangement joins TRBV15 to TRBJ1-6; TRBD1 agrees at 8 bases. Germline trimming cut 0 bases from V and 7 bases from J; bases unmatched to any gene: 8. The germline V gene encodes CDR1 LNHNV and CDR2 YYDKDF (reference sequence). This CDR3 has 17 residues. Written as DNA, the CDR3 is TGTGCCACCAGCAGAGAAATCCACAGGGGGGGGAATTCACCCCTCCACTTT. It yields the protein CATSREIHRGGNSPLHF.